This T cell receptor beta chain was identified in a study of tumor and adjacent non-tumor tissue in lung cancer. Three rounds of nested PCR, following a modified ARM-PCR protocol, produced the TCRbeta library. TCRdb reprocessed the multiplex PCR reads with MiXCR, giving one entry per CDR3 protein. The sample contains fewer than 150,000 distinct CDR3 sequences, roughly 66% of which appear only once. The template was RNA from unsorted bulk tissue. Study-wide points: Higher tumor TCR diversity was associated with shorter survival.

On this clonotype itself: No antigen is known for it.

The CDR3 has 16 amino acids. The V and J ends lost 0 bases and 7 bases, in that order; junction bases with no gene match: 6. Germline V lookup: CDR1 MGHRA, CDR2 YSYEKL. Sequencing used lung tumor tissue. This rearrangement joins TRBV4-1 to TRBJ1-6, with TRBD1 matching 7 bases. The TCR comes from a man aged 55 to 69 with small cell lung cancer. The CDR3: CASSQEMRDRNSPLHF. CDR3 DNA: TGCGCCAGCAGCCAAGAAATGCGGGACAGAAATTCACCCCTCCACTTT.